This T cell receptor beta chain was identified during a study of regulatory T cells in long-lasting Graves disease. Study outcomes and limitations: Comparison showed that persistent patients shared more public clonotypes (about 2,700) than new patients (966).

Arm-PCR of CDR3 regions with iRepertoire HTBI primers generated TCR beta libraries. One entry per CDR3 protein, called by TCRdb with MiXCR from the multiplex PCR reads. The sample has about 500,000 distinct CDR3 sequences, around 11% seen once; the top ten hold about 8.9%. V lost 5 bases and J lost 4; bases outside the gene matches: 7. This CDR3 is built from 15 residues. Per the germline V gene, CDR1 is SEHNR and CDR2 is FQNEAQ (reference sequence). Sample time point: newly diagnosed GD, antithyroid drugs for less than 3 months. From RNA extracted from PBMCs, the TCR library was made. This clonotype was seen only a few times. Its antigen is as yet unknown. These data are also associated with another study on T cells in Graves' hyperthyroidism and ophthalmopathy.

The gene calls are TRBV7-9 and TRBJ2-3; 9 bases map to TRBD2. The source is a woman younger than 45 with Graves disease. The material was peripheral blood mononuclear cells (PBMCs), obtained at new diagnosis, from a patient treated with antithyroid drugs. The CDR3 bases are TGTGCCAGCAGCGTGTTAGCGGGAGTGGCAGATACGCAGTATTTT. Translating it yields CASSVLAGVADTQYF.